A single sample is the source of the 27 T cell receptor beta chains below, sequenced in a study of T cell clusters in autoimmune cytopenias. TRB amplification used around 0.25 ug of peripheral blood genomic DNA. Multiplex touch-down PCR amplified TRB using TRB-A and TRB-B pools in one tube. TCRdb reanalyzed the multiplex PCR reads, giving one entry per CDR3 protein sequence and no DNA. Recorded here are roughly 6,000 distinct CDR3 sequences; the top ten clones represent roughly 21%. These data also formed part of another study, on T cell repertoires in aging, cancer and after chemotherapy.

Sequencing was done on a sample of peripheral blood. Every receptor here comes from a human donor in good health.

Considering frequency, this clonotype is medium-sized (0.01 to 0.1%). This chain joins TRBV29-1 and TRBJ2-7; TCRdb gives TRBD2 as the D gene, but with no DNA this cannot be confirmed. Germline assignment: CDR1 SQVTM and CDR2 ANQGSEA. The CDR3 runs 12 residues. The CDR3 loop reads CSVGTSGGEQYF.

Considering frequency, this clonotype is medium-sized. The rearrangement joins TRBV27 to TRBJ2-3; TCRdb selects TRBD1, and the lack of DNA leaves this call unchecked. This CDR3 comprises 14 residues. CDR1 and CDR2 (germline): MNHEY, SMNVEV (reference sequence). The CDR3 here is CASSLGGRWDTQYF.

This clonotype registers medium-sized by frequency. The rearrangement links TRBV6-5 to TRBJ2-6. Looked up from germline, CDR1 is MNHEY and CDR2 is SVGAGI. The CDR3 has 16 residues. The CDR3 here is CASSPVANFGANVLTF.

The chain uses TRBV5-4 and TRBJ1-2; the D call from TCRdb, TRBD1, cannot be confirmed without DNA. The CDR3 contains 14 residues. CDR1 is SGHNT and CDR2 is YYREEE in the germline V gene (reference sequence). The chain's CDR3 is CASSLPDSNYGYTF.

By frequency, this clonotype is medium-sized. The chain combines TRBV27 with TRBJ1-2. This CDR3 contains 12 residues. Looked up from germline, CDR1 is MNHEY and CDR2 is SMNVEV (reference sequence). Here the CDR3 reads CASRSDGYGYTF.

The V call is TRBV4-2, the J call TRBJ1-2. Germline V lookup: CDR1 LGHNA, CDR2 YNFKEQ. The CDR3 has 13 residues. The CDR3 sequence: CASSQGTDYGYTF.

The chain's CDR3 is CATHSSGGYQETQYF. V is TRBV24-1 and J is TRBJ2-5; TCRdb lists TRBD2, though no DNA is available to test this call. The CDR3 has 15 amino acids. The germline V gene encodes CDR1 KGHDR and CDR2 SFDVKD.

This CDR3 is CAISGRALDTGELFF. The chain employs TRBV10-3 and TRBJ2-2; absent DNA, TCRdb's TRBD2 call cannot be checked. Germline V gene sequence: CDR1 ENHRY, CDR2 SYGVKD. The CDR3 covers 15 residues.

This chain connects TRBV6-6 to TRBJ1-5; the TCRdb call, TRBD1, lacks DNA for checking. The CDR3 runs to 15 residues. Looked up from germline, CDR1 is MNHNY and CDR2 is SVGAGI (reference sequence). CDR3 in amino acids: CASIVRQVGNQPQHF.

This chain uses TRBV10-3 with TRBJ1-1. Germline CDR1 is ENHRY and CDR2 is SYGVKD. The CDR3 has 15 residues. The CDR3 loop is CAISEFTGFGTEAFF.

The genes are TRBV6-4 and TRBJ2-2. CDR1 is MRHNA, CDR2 SNTAGT, per germline. CDR3 length: 14 residues. CDR3 sequence: CASSGLADTGELFF.

The rearrangement links TRBV7-2 to TRBJ2-3; the TCRdb D gene call, TRBD2, has no DNA to confirm it. The CDR3 spans 16 residues. Germline CDR1 reads SGHTA; CDR2 reads FQGNSA. CDR3 region: CASSLGGDVAADTQYF.

This rearrangement joins TRBV4-1 to TRBJ2-3; TCRdb calls TRBD2, which cannot be checked without DNA. This CDR3 has 20 residues. Per the germline V gene, CDR1 is MGHRA and CDR2 is YSYEKL. The CDR3 region is CASSYYGTSGGNRPGDTQYF.

Considering frequency, this clonotype is medium-sized (0.01 to 0.1%). The gene calls are TRBV5-5 and TRBJ2-3; checking the TCRdb D call of TRBD2 is not possible without DNA. The length of the CDR3 is 14 residues. CDR1 SGHKS and CDR2 YYEKEE come from the germline V gene (reference sequence). This CDR3 reads CASSSRERTDTQYF.

By frequency, this clonotype is medium-sized. The chain joins TRBV6-5 to TRBJ2-7. Germline CDR1 is MNHEY and CDR2 is SVGAGI. The CDR3 consists of 17 residues. The CDR3 sequence is CASSYSIVGSSSYEQYF.

Measured by frequency, this clonotype is medium-sized. The J gene is TRBJ2-5, the V gene TRBV6-2 or TRBV6-3; TCRdb's D call, TRBD1, is unchecked because there is no DNA. The CDR3 contains 14 residues. In germline, CDR1 is MNHEY, CDR2 SVGEGT. The CDR3 loop reads CASSYVGGEETQYF.

Judged by frequency, this clonotype is medium-sized (0.01 to 0.1%). The chain recombines TRBV6-2 or TRBV6-3 with TRBJ2-2; there is no DNA to check the TCRdb D call of TRBD1. The CDR3 spans 12 residues. Per the germline V gene, CDR1 is MNHEY and CDR2 is SVGEGT. This CDR3 is CASSSGGGELFF.

This chain uses TRBV5-3 with TRBJ1-2; there is no DNA to check the TCRdb D call of TRBD1. TRBV5-3 is an ORF, with its function uncertain. The length of the CDR3 is 13 residues. The CDR3: CARSLSQGGGYTF.

The chain couples TRBV12-3 or TRBV12-4 to TRBJ2-1. CDR3 length equals 12 residues. The chain's CDR3 is CASSFFYNEQFF.

Considering frequency, this clonotype is medium-sized. The chain links TRBV6-5 to TRBJ2-1. The germline V gene has CDR1 MNHEY and CDR2 SVGAGI. The CDR3 extends over 12 amino acids. The chain's CDR3 is CASSYPDNEQFF.

CDR3 amino acids: CASSLAGTGRNSPLHF. The V call is TRBV5-4, the J call TRBJ1-6; the TCRdb call, TRBD1, lacks DNA for checking. The CDR3 covers 16 residues. Germline loops: CDR1 SGHNT, CDR2 YYREEE (reference sequence).

Judged by frequency, this clonotype is medium-sized. CDR3: CATSGTTSGSGNEQFF. The rearrangement links TRBV15 to TRBJ2-1; the D call of TRBD2 rests on TCRdb alone, since no DNA is present to check it. The CDR3 runs 16 residues. CDR1 is LNHNV, CDR2 YYDKDF, per germline (reference sequence).

This clonotype shows up as medium-sized by frequency. The rearrangement links TRBV5-4 to TRBJ2-7; there is no DNA to check the TCRdb D call of TRBD1. The germline V gene encodes CDR1 SGHNT and CDR2 YYREEE (reference sequence). The CDR3 is made up of 15 amino acids. The chain's CDR3 is CASTTNGGKRGEQYF. The full variable domain, in which reference TRBV5-4 and TRBJ2-7 provide the parts outside the CDR3, is ETGVTQSPTHLIKTRGQQVTLRCSSQSGHNTVSWYQQALGQGPQFIFQYYREEENGRGNFPPRFSGLQFPNYSSELNVNALELDDSALYLCASTTNGGKRGEQYFGPGTRLTVT.

By frequency, this clonotype is medium-sized (0.01 to 0.1%). The chain links TRBV18 to TRBJ2-3; without DNA, the TCRdb call of TRBD1 cannot be checked. In germline, CDR1 is KGHSH, CDR2 LQKENI. This CDR3 comprises 14 residues. CDR3 amino acids: CASSPRSGTDTQYF.

The V and J genes are TRBV10-3 and TRBJ2-1; as DNA is missing, the TRBD2 call by TCRdb cannot be tested. This CDR3 has 20 residues. Germline V gene data show CDR1 as ENHRY and CDR2 as SYGVKD. CDR3 sequence: CAISAGLAGGPKSSYNEQFF.

In terms of frequency, this clonotype is medium-sized (0.01 to 0.1%). The chain links TRBV27 to TRBJ2-7; TCRdb returns TRBD1, unconfirmable since there is no DNA. CDR3 length: 19 residues. Germline loops: CDR1 MNHEY, CDR2 SMNVEV (reference sequence). The CDR3 here is CASSHRRDRGLGSSYEQYF.

The V gene is TRBV5-1, the J gene TRBJ2-6; TCRdb outputs TRBD2, but without DNA this stays unchecked. The CDR3 runs 17 residues. Germline CDR1 SGHRS, CDR2 YFSETQ. The CDR3 loop reads CASSFDSPGAGANVLTF.